Below, 27 T cell receptor beta chains from the same sample are listed, as sequenced in a study of response to subunit inactivated influenza vaccine. Each CDR3 protein is one row after TCRdb ran MiXCR on the RT-PCR reads. Among more than 700,000 distinct CDR3 sequences listed, 21% were seen once. The starting material was PBMCs from blood, obtained roughly 5 days after vaccination. The source of these receptors is a man aged 45-60 years who received an inactivated influenza vaccine.

Only a few counts were recorded for this clonotype. The chain recombines TRBV21-1 with TRBJ2-1; the D call in the table, TRBD1, was not verified against the DNA. TRBV21-1 is recorded as a pseudogene. There are 15 residues in the CDR3. The CDR3 coding sequence is TGTGCCAGCAGCAAAGAGGCAGGGGCGCCCAATGAGCAGTTCTTC. It encodes CASSKEAGAPNEQFF.

The rearrangement joins TRBV11-2 to TRBJ2-1; D possibly corresponds to TRBD1 (5 bases). This CDR3 contains 12 residues. V was shortened by 6 bases and J by 5 bases, with 8 bases between the two germline ends. The germline V gene encodes CDR1 SGHAT and CDR2 FQNNGV. The CDR3 region has the DNA TGTGCCAGCAGGATACAGGACAATGAGCAGTTCTTC. Translated: CASRIQDNEQFF.

This chain joins TRBV27 and TRBJ2-1, with D perhaps matching TRBD2 (6 bases). CDR3 length equals 14 residues. The germline gives CDR1 MNHEY, CDR2 SMNVEV (reference sequence). Trimming removed 5 bases from V and 8 bases from J, with 16 bases in between. CDR3 region: CASSIAVVGYEQFF. CDR3 DNA: TGTGCCAGCAGTATAGCGGTAGTAGGCTATGAGCAGTTCTTC.

This clonotype was counted ten times or more. V gene TRBV4-3 combines with J gene TRBJ1-2; tentatively, D is TRBD1 (5 bases). The CDR3 covers 15 residues. Trimming removed 3 bases at V and 7 bases at J, with 18 bases between. Germline V CDR1 and CDR2: LGHNA, YSLEER. Here the CDR3 reads CASSQIGSGTFGYTF. Written as DNA, the CDR3 is TGCGCCAGCAGCCAGATCGGTAGCGGGACGTTTGGCTACACCTTC.

This clonotype was counted a few times. This chain joins TRBV7-9 and TRBJ2-1; possible D gene TRBD2, 6 bases. V was cut by 1 base and J by 2 bases, with 12 bases left in between. This CDR3 has 16 amino acids. Germline V gene lookup returns CDR1 SEHNR and CDR2 FQNEAQ (reference sequence). CDR3 residues: CASSLDSPGAYNEQFF. DNA for the CDR3: TGTGCCAGCAGCTTAGACTCTCCGGGAGCCTACAATGAGCAGTTCTTC.

This clonotype was observed once. The J gene is TRBJ2-5, the V gene TRBV28; 8 nucleotides agree with TRBD2. The CDR3 loop spans 16 amino acids. The germline CDR1 and CDR2 sequences are MDHEN and SYDVKM. J was trimmed by 2 bases and V by 5 bases; bases with no gene match: 10. The CDR3 DNA follows: TGTGCCAGCAGTCCGCTATGGCGGGGGGTACAAGAGACCCAGTACTTC. Protein: CASSPLWRGVQETQYF.

This clonotype was counted a few times. The chain couples TRBV7-2 to TRBJ2-7; perhaps TRBD1 as D (5 bases). Trimming took off 5 bases at V and 3 bases at J, with 17 bases between the two ends. This CDR3 contains 15 residues. CDR1 and CDR2 from the germline V gene are SGHTA and FQGNSA. Written as DNA, the CDR3 is TGTGCCAGCAGCCCCGGACATCCCGTGGTCTACGAGCAGTACTTC. This translates into CASSPGHPVVYEQYF.

The CDR3 DNA sequence: TGTGCCAGCAGCTTGGGGCAGCGGGGGAGCTACAATGAGCAGTTCTTC. This codes for CASSLGQRGSYNEQFF. The V and J genes are TRBV5-4 and TRBJ2-1, with 8 bases fitting TRBD2. Trimming removed 0 bases from V and 3 bases from J; junction bases left unmatched: 5. This CDR3 has 16 amino acids. Germline loops: CDR1 SGHNT, CDR2 YYREEE (reference sequence).

The chain combines TRBV20-1 with TRBJ2-7; possibly TRBD1 for D (6 bases). Trimming pared 7 bases from V and 2 bases from J, leaving 15 bases between. This CDR3 has 13 residues. In germline, CDR1 is DFQATT, CDR2 SNEGSKA (reference sequence). The CDR3 protein is CSVGGQEAYEQYF. CDR3 in DNA: TGCAGTGTTGGGGGACAAGAAGCCTACGAGCAGTACTTC.

The rearrangement uses TRBV7-6 and TRBJ2-1; D unclear. The length of the CDR3 is 12 residues. V lost 4 bases and J lost 10, with 11 bases in between. Germline V CDR1 and CDR2: SGHVS, FNYEAQ. The CDR3 loop reads CASSSVAWEQFF. The CDR3 region has the DNA TGTGCCAGCAGCTCAGTTGCGTGGGAGCAGTTCTTC.

This clonotype was counted between two and nine times. This chain connects TRBV3-1 to TRBJ2-6; D unclear. Germline CDR1 reads LGHDT; CDR2 reads YNNKEL (reference sequence). Trimming left V 1 base short and J 0 bases short, with 7 bases between. The CDR3 runs 16 residues. In DNA, the CDR3 is TGTGCCAGCAGCCAAGGAGGCAGCTCTGGGGCCAACGTCCTGACTTTC. This encodes CASSQGGSSGANVLTF.

This clonotype was counted many times. The chain carries TRBV5-5 and TRBJ2-1; D possibly corresponds to TRBD1 (5 bases). Looked up from germline, CDR1 is SGHKS and CDR2 is YYEKEE (reference sequence). V was clipped by 4 bases and J by 5 bases, with 19 bases between them. The CDR3 runs to 16 residues. As DNA, the CDR3 is TGTGCCAGCAGCGGGGCCCTTTCGGCGGCCGACAATGAGCAGTTCTTC. Its translation is CASSGALSAADNEQFF.

The chain carries TRBV7-2 and TRBJ2-3; TRBD2 aligns across 8 bases. From germline, CDR1 is SGHTA and CDR2 FQGNSA. CDR3 length: 20 amino acids. Trimming cost V 0 bases and J 6 bases; bases outside gene matches: 20. The CDR3 sequence: CASSLATLLPGLVSSDTQYF. In nucleotides, the CDR3 is TGTGCCAGCAGCTTAGCGACGCTGCTCCCGGGACTAGTGTCCTCCGATACGCAGTATTTT.

Only a few counts were recorded for this clonotype. The chain joins TRBV20-1 to TRBJ1-4, with 11 bases fitting TRBD1. Germline V gene lookup returns CDR1 DFQATT and CDR2 SNEGSKA (reference sequence). The V and J ends lost 4 bases and 8 bases, in that order; junction bases with no gene match: 6. The CDR3 is made up of 14 amino acids. The CDR3 spells CSANPGQGEEKLFF. In DNA form, the CDR3 reads TGCAGTGCTAACCCGGGACAGGGGGAGGAAAAACTGTTTTTT.

Of note for this clonotype: As the CDR3 is not closed by the conserved phenylalanine or tryptophan, this likely results from a read error. The DNA of the CDR3 is TGCAGTGCTCCAACAGGGGGCTCCACAGATACGCAGTATTCT. This gives the protein CSAPTGGSTDTQYS. The rearrangement joins TRBV20-1 to TRBJ2-3; TRBD1 agrees at 9 bases. This CDR3 contains 14 residues. V shed 5 bases, J shed 2 bases, and the junction held 5 bases outside the gene matches. Germline CDR1 is DFQATT and CDR2 is SNEGSKA (reference sequence).

This clonotype was detected a few times. The CDR3 sequence is CSAQGRLVETQYF. CDR3 sequence (DNA): TGCAGTGCCCAGGGGCGTCTTGTAGAGACCCAGTACTTC. The chain couples TRBV20-1 to TRBJ2-5; tentative D call: TRBD1 (6 bases). Per the germline V gene, CDR1 is DFQATT and CDR2 is SNEGSKA (reference sequence). This CDR3 has 13 amino acids. The V gene lost 6 bases and the J gene lost 4 bases, with 15 bases spanning the gap.

The chain couples TRBV20-1 to TRBJ2-7; 7 bases fit TRBD2. The CDR3 has 16 residues. Trimming cost V 6 bases and J 2 bases; bases outside gene matches: 16. In germline, CDR1 is DFQATT, CDR2 SNEGSKA (reference sequence). The CDR3 nucleotides are TGCAGTGCACCCCCCCCCGGGGGGACTGCCACCTACGAGCAGTACTTC. Its protein product is CSAPPPGGTATYEQYF.

The rearrangement uses TRBV5-1 and TRBJ1-2; D remains unclear. Per germline, CDR1 SGHRS and CDR2 YFSETQ. The CDR3 extends over 15 amino acids. Trimming shortened V by 4 bases and J by 2 bases, and 15 bases separated the two germline ends. The DNA of the CDR3 is TGCGCCAGCAGCCTGGATTTTTCTGGGAACTATGGCTACACCTTC. Translating it yields CASSLDFSGNYGYTF. Looking up the rest from reference TRBV5-1 and TRBJ1-2 gives the full variable domain: KAGVTQTPRYLIKTRGQQVTLSCSPISGHRSVSWYQQTPGQGLQFLFEYFSETQRNKGNFPGRFSGRQFSNSRSEMNVSTLELGDSALYLCASSLDFSGNYGYTFGSGTRLTVV.

There are many counts of this clonotype. The chain employs TRBV27 and TRBJ2-5; D tentatively fits TRBD1 or TRBD2 (5 bases each). Germline CDR1 reads MNHEY; CDR2 reads SMNVEV (reference sequence). The CDR3 extends over 13 amino acids. The germline V and J ends were trimmed by 5 bases and 5 bases, with 12 bases remaining between them. The CDR3 DNA sequence: TGTGCCAGCAGTCCTCAGGGACGGGAGACCCAGTACTTC. Its protein product is CASSPQGRETQYF.

The table lists this clonotype with many counts. The chain has TRBV7-6 and TRBJ2-2; D is uncertain. This CDR3 is 14 amino acids long. Trimming pared 5 bases from V and 2 bases from J, leaving 9 bases between. Per the germline V gene, CDR1 is SGHVS and CDR2 is FNYEAQ. The DNA for the CDR3 is TGTGCCAGCAGCCGCACCACCAACACCGGGGAGCTGTTTTTT. Translated: CASSRTTNTGELFF.

The V and J genes are TRBV11-2 and TRBJ2-1; TRBD2 might be the D (7 bases). The CDR3 extends over 17 amino acids. Germline V gene sequence: CDR1 SGHAT, CDR2 FQNNGV. Trimming pared 10 bases from V and 0 bases from J, leaving 22 bases between. CDR3 region: CATYGLGGRDSYNEQFF. CDR3 in DNA: TGTGCCACCTACGGCTTAGGGGGGAGGGACTCCTACAATGAGCAGTTCTTC.

The rearrangement uses TRBV12-3 or TRBV12-4 and TRBJ2-5; D is uncertain. The CDR3 length is 16 residues. V was cut by 2 bases and J by 2 bases, with 15 bases left in between. In DNA form, the CDR3 reads TGTGCCAGCAGTTTAAGGTTAACCGGACCACAAGAGACCCAGTACTTC. This translates into CASSLRLTGPQETQYF.

This chain uses TRBV20-1 with TRBJ2-5; D perhaps matches TRBD1 (5 bases). The CDR3 spans 15 residues. Germline V CDR1 and CDR2: DFQATT, SNEGSKA (reference sequence). Trimming removed 0 bases at V and 3 bases at J, with 14 bases between. The CDR3 coding sequence is TGCAGTGCTAGAGATCTCTGGCAGGGCGAAGAGACCCAGTACTTC. Amino acid sequence: CSARDLWQGEETQYF.

This rearrangement joins TRBV4-3 to TRBJ2-1; 13 bases fit TRBD2. The junction had 10 bases not matched to a gene; V was cut back by 0 bases and J by 8 bases. The CDR3 length is 18 residues. The germline gives CDR1 LGHNA, CDR2 YSLEER. As DNA, the CDR3 is TGCGCCAGCAGCCAAGATGAACTAGCGGGAGGGCCGGGGGATGAGCAGTTCTTC. Translated, it gives CASSQDELAGGPGDEQFF.

Concerning this clonotype itself: Being one base from a much bigger clone, this may be a read error. The chain is built from TRBV12-3 or TRBV12-4 and TRBJ2-5, with D possibly TRBD1 on 6 matching bases. This CDR3 contains 14 residues. CDR3 amino acids: CGSRRTQGGETQYF. The CDR3 DNA reads as TGTGGCAGCAGACGAACTCAAGGGGGTGAGACCCAGTACTTC.

This clonotype was found a few times. This chain joins TRBV7-9 and TRBJ2-5, with 8 bases matching TRBD1. Germline trimming cut 1 base from V and 9 bases from J; bases unmatched to any gene: 10. CDR1 and CDR2 from the germline V gene are SEHNR and FQNEAQ (reference sequence). The CDR3 is 15 amino acids. The CDR3 sequence is CASSLGPPQGVAQYF. The CDR3, as DNA: TGTGCCAGCAGCTTAGGCCCTCCACAGGGGGTGGCCCAGTACTTC.

A remark on this clonotype: A much larger clonotype is one base distant, so this may be a read error. This sequence joins TRBV4-3 and TRBJ2-7, with a tentative D call TRBD1 (6 bases). V lost 1 base and J 4 bases, leaving 11 bases between the germline ends. The germline gives CDR1 LGHNA, CDR2 YSLEER. The CDR3 runs to 14 residues. DNA for the CDR3: TGCGCCAGCAGCCAAGCGCCAGGGGAATACGAGCAGTACTTC. It translates to CASSQAPGEYEQYF.